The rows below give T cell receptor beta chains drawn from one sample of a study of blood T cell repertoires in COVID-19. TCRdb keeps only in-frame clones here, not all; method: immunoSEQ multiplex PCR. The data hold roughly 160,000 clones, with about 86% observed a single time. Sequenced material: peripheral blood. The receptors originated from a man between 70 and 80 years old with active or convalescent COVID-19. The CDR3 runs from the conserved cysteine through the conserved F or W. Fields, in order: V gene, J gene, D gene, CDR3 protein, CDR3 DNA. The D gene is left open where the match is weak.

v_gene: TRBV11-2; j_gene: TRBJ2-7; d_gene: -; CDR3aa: CASSIDRRYEQYF; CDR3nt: TGTGCCAGCAGCATAGACAGGAGGTACGAGCAGTACTTC
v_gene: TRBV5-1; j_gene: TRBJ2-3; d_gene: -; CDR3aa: CASSLEGPRTDTQYF; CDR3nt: TGCGCCAGCAGCTTGGAGGGGCCCCGCACAGATACGCAGTATTTT
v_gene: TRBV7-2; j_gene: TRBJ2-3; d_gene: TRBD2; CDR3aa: CASSLDSGSSDTQYF; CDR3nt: TGTGCCAGCAGCTTAGATAGCGGGAGTTCGGATACGCAGTATTTT
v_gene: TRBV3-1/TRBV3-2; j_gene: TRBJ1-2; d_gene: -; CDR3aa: CASSQDPDPRGYGYTF; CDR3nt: TGTGCCAGCAGCCAAGATCCGGATCCAAGGGGCTATGGCTACACCTTC
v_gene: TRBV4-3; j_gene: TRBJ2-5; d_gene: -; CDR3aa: CASSRVTGGRRGQETQYF; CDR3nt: TGCGCCAGCAGCAGGGTAACTGGCGGTAGGAGGGGACAAGAGACCCAGTACTTC
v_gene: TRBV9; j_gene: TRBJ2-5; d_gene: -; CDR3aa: CASSARAGGETQYF; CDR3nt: TGTGCCAGCAGCGCGAGGGCAGGGGGGGAGACCCAGTACTTC
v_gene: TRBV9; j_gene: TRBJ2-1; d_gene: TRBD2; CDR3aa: CASSAEGSGGLPYNEQFF; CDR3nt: TGTGCCAGCAGCGCTGAAGGTAGCGGGGGGCTACCCTACAATGAGCAGTTCTTC
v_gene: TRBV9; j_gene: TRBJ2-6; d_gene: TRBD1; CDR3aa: CASSVAAGTGNPGANVLTF; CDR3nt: TGTGCCAGCAGCGTAGCCGCCGGGACAGGGAATCCTGGGGCCAACGTCCTGACTTTC
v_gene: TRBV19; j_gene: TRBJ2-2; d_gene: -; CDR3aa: CASKGGTNTGELFF; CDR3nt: TGTGCCAGTAAGGGGGGGACGAACACCGGGGAGCTGTTTTTT
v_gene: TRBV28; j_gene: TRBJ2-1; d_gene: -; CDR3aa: CASRGVGRRKDEQFF; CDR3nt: TGTGCCAGCAGGGGGGTAGGGAGGAGGAAAGATGAGCAGTTCTTC
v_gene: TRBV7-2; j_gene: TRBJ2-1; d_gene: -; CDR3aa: CASSPYGSSSYNEQFF; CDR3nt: TGTGCCAGCAGCCCATACGGGAGTAGCTCCTACAATGAGCAGTTCTTC
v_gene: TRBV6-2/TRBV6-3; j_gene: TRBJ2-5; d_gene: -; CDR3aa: CASSPLETQYF; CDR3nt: TGTGCCAGCAGTCCCCTGGAGACCCAGTACTTC
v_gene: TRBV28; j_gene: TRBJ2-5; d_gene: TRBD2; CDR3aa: CASSLLAGGPKTQYF; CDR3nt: TGTGCCAGCAGTCTCTTAGCGGGAGGGCCGAAGACCCAGTACTTC
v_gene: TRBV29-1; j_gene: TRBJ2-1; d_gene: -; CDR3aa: CSAEPPTGGHYNEQFF; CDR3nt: TGCAGCGCCGAACCCCCCACGGGCGGGCATTACAATGAGCAGTTCTTC